The 21 T cell receptor beta chains given below trace back to one sample, sequenced in a study of blood T cell repertoires in COVID-19. Assay used: immunoSEQ multiplex PCR; TCRdb lists only in-frame clones, some missing. The sample consists of hundreds of thousands of clones, 87% of them appearing once. Sequencing input: peripheral blood. The receptor set was obtained from a woman between 40 and 50 years old who had recovered from COVID-19.

A note on this clone: The junction differs from germline at one of its ends, possibly a read error. V gene TRBV5-1 combines with J gene TRBJ2-2; TRBD2 is a possible D gene (6 bases). The CDR3 totals 13 residues. Germline assignment: CDR1 SGHRS and CDR2 YFSETQ. This chain's CDR3 is CASSPGTAGGLFF. Here the CDR3 DNA reads TGCGCCAGCAGCCCCGGGACTGCCGGGGGGCTGTTTTTT.

This clone has only one observation. The V gene is TRBV9, the J gene TRBJ1-4; tentative D call: TRBD1 (5 bases). The V end lost 0 bases, the J end lost 3 bases, and 15 bases lay between the germline ends. The CDR3 runs 17 residues. CDR1 SGDLS and CDR2 YYNGEE come from the germline V gene. The CDR3 reads CASSVGVTSGANEKLFF. DNA of the CDR3: TGTGCCAGCAGCGTAGGGGTCACCTCGGGGGCTAATGAAAAACTGTTTTTT.

This clone was seen only a few times. This chain links TRBV27 with TRBJ1-6; 7 bases are shared with TRBD1. The J segment lost 7 bases and the V segment lost 2 bases, leaving 11 bases of the junction unmatched. The CDR3 extends over 17 amino acids. Germline CDR1 and CDR2: MNHEY and SMNVEV (reference sequence). CDR3 nucleotides: TGTGCCAGCAGTTTAGTCTTCGCGACAGGGAAGAATTCACCCCTCCACTTT. Translated, it gives CASSLVFATGKNSPLHF.

The chain combines TRBV19 with TRBJ1-6; D not certain. CDR1 and CDR2 from the germline V gene are LNHDA and SQIVND (reference sequence). CDR3 size: 13 residues. Trimming stripped 3 bases from V and 7 bases from J, with 7 bases between. The CDR3 here is CASSIGRNSPLHF. CDR3 bases: TGTGCCAGTAGTATTGGGAGGAATTCACCCCTCCACTTT. Together with reference TRBV19 and TRBJ1-6, the CDR3 gives the full variable domain: DGGITQSPKYLFRKEGQNVTLSCEQNLNHDAMYWYRQDPGQGLRLIYYSQIVNDFQKGDIAEGYSVSREKKESFPLTVTSAQKNPTAFYLCASSIGRNSPLHFGNGTRLTVT.

The chain employs TRBV3-1 (or the pseudogene TRBV3-2) and TRBJ1-4; D is possibly TRBD1 (6 bases). The CDR3 contains 18 residues. Germline CDR1 reads LGHDT; CDR2 reads YNNKEL (reference sequence). V lost 5 bases and J lost 1, with 20 bases in between. The CDR3 is CASSFGQKRAKTNEKLFF. CDR3 DNA sequence: TGTGCCAGCAGCTTTGGACAGAAAAGAGCAAAAACTAATGAAAAACTGTTTTTT.

This chain's CDR3 is CAWSRDRANEQFF. The CDR3 DNA is TGTGCCTGGAGCCGGGACAGGGCTAATGAGCAGTTCTTC. The chain employs TRBV30 and TRBJ2-1; 9 positions agree with TRBD1. The CDR3 length is 13 residues. The V gene's germline CDR1 is GTSNPN and CDR2 SVGIG (reference sequence). The V and J ends lost 3 bases and 7 bases, in that order; junction bases with no gene match: 4. The full variable domain, completed using reference TRBV30 and TRBJ2-1, is SQTIHQWPATLVQPVGSPLSLECTVEGTSNPNLYWYRQAAGRGLQLLFYSVGIGQISSEVPQNLSASRPQDRQFILSSKKLLLSDSGFYLCAWSRDRANEQFFGPGTRLTVL.

The V call is TRBV7-2, the J call TRBJ1-6; possibly TRBD1 for D (6 bases). This CDR3 has 15 residues. The germline CDR1 and CDR2 sequences are SGHTA and FQGNSA. Trimming left V 5 bases short and J 10 bases short, with 18 bases between. CDR3 nucleotides: TGTGCCAGCAGCCCCGAGACAGGATTAGGATCACCCCTCCACTTT. It codes for CASSPETGLGSPLHF.

Details on this clone: One end of the junction does not line up with germline, which may come from a read error. The CDR3 is CASSEERRSF. Here the CDR3 DNA reads TGTGCCAGCAGTGAGGAGAGACGGTCATTC. The chain uses TRBV2 and TRBJ1-2; D call uncertain. Looked up from germline, CDR1 is SNHLY and CDR2 is FYNNEI. The CDR3 spans 10 residues.

This chain links TRBV5-1 with TRBJ1-1, with TRBD1 as a possible D gene (5 bases). Germline V gene sequence: CDR1 SGHRS, CDR2 YFSETQ. V dropped 0 bases and J dropped 5 bases, with 11 bases sitting between them. There are 14 residues in the CDR3. CDR3 in amino acids: CASSLDQGWTEAFF. In DNA form, the CDR3 reads TGCGCCAGCAGCTTGGATCAGGGTTGGACTGAAGCTTTCTTT.

This clone was counted a single time. The chain couples TRBV2 to TRBJ2-2; 7 positions agree with TRBD1. The V and J ends lost 4 bases and 2 bases, in that order; junction bases with no gene match: 7. The CDR3 has 16 amino acids. Germline V gene data show CDR1 as SNHLY and CDR2 as FYNNEI. In DNA form, the CDR3 reads TGTGCCAGCAGTGTGGTCCGGGACAGAAACACCGGGGAGCTGTTTTTT. Protein product: CASSVVRDRNTGELFF.

The chain employs TRBV7-9 and TRBJ1-2, with D hard to call. CDR3 size: 14 residues. Germline lookup yields CDR1 SEHNR and CDR2 FQNEAQ (reference sequence). V was clipped by 3 bases and J by 2 bases, with 10 bases between them. CDR3 region: CASSFSRENYGYTF. For the CDR3, the DNA is TGTGCCAGCAGCTTTTCGCGGGAAAACTATGGCTACACCTTC.

The chain has TRBV12-3 or TRBV12-4 and TRBJ2-1; a weak D match, TRBD2 (5 bases). CDR3 length: 13 residues. With 7 bases removed from V and 4 bases from J, the gap between germline ends came to 11 bases. DNA for the CDR3: TGTGCCAGCATCTCCGGGATGTACAATGAGCAGTTCTTC. Translation gives CASISGMYNEQFF.

This rearrangement joins TRBV11-2 to TRBJ1-2; TRBD1 matches 8 bases. The V segment lost 1 base and the J segment 6 bases; nucleotides outside the gene matches: 4. CDR1 SGHAT and CDR2 FQNNGV come from the germline V gene. The CDR3 covers 14 residues. The CDR3 region has the DNA TGTGCCAGCAGCTTAGTTCAGGGGGCGAATGGCTACACCTTC. Its protein product is CASSLVQGANGYTF.

The chain uses TRBV5-1 and TRBJ2-5; D perhaps matches TRBD2 (5 bases). CDR1 is SGHRS, CDR2 YFSETQ, per germline. Trimming shortened V by 3 bases and J by 1 base, and 16 bases separated the two germline ends. The CDR3 has 16 residues. In nucleotides, the CDR3 is TGCGCCAGCAGCTCCGAGGGAATGTGGGGCCAAGAGACCCAGTACTTC. It is translated as CASSSEGMWGQETQYF. Complete variable domain (other parts from reference TRBV5-1 and TRBJ2-5): KAGVTQTPRYLIKTRGQQVTLSCSPISGHRSVSWYQQTPGQGLQFLFEYFSETQRNKGNFPGRFSGRQFSNSRSEMNVSTLELGDSALYLCASSSEGMWGQETQYFGPGTRLLVL.

The J gene is TRBJ1-6, the V gene TRBV28; 8 bases line up with TRBD1. J was trimmed by 6 bases and V by 7 bases; bases with no gene match: 8. CDR3 length equals 15 residues. Germline CDR1 is MDHEN and CDR2 is SYDVKM. For the CDR3, the DNA is TGTGCCAGCACTTTCCGGGACAGGATTAATTCACCCCTCCACTTT. Translated: CASTFRDRINSPLHF.

V usage is TRBV9 and J usage is TRBJ1-5; D is undetermined. Germline CDR1 is SGDLS and CDR2 is YYNGEE. V was clipped by 3 bases and J by 0 bases, with 10 bases between them. The CDR3 length is 15 residues. The CDR3 nucleotides are TGTGCCAGCAGCGAGGAGGCTTATAGCAATCAGCCCCAGCATTTT. Translating it yields CASSEEAYSNQPQHF.

The rearrangement joins TRBV5-1 to TRBJ2-1; 10 nucleotides agree with TRBD2. Germline trimming cut 0 bases from V and 7 bases from J; bases unmatched to any gene: 7. The CDR3 runs to 16 residues. Germline CDR1 reads SGHRS; CDR2 reads YFSETQ. The chain's CDR3 is CASSLAPSGGENEQFF. In nucleotides, the CDR3 is TGCGCCAGCAGCTTGGCTCCTAGCGGGGGTGAGAATGAGCAGTTCTTC.

The CDR3 bases are TGTGCCAGCAGCCAAGGGACAGGGGTTGGCTACACCTTC. Translating it yields CASSQGTGVGYTF. The J gene is TRBJ1-2, the V gene TRBV3-1 (or the pseudogene TRBV3-2); 9 bases fit TRBD1. CDR3 length equals 13 residues. Germline V gives CDR1 LGHDT, CDR2 YNNKEL (reference sequence). V lost 1 base, J lost 7 bases, and 1 base stayed unmatched.

J is TRBJ2-7 and V is TRBV7-9; 7 bases are shared with TRBD1. Trimming at V came to 3 bases and at J to 3 bases, leaving 2 bases not matched to a gene. The germline V gene encodes CDR1 SEHNR and CDR2 FQNEAQ (reference sequence). CDR3 size: 13 residues. CDR3 DNA sequence: TGTGCCAGCAGCTTTCGGGACAGCTACGAGCAGTACTTC. Its protein is CASSFRDSYEQYF.

This clone was counted between two and nine times. The CDR3 region is CASSQFQGSYSNQPQHF. The CDR3 coding sequence is TGTGCCAGCAGCCAGTTTCAGGGGAGTTATAGCAATCAGCCCCAGCATTTT. V is TRBV3-1 (or the pseudogene TRBV3-2) and J is TRBJ1-5, with a possible D match to TRBD1 (6 bases). The V gene lost 3 bases and the J gene lost 0 bases, with 15 bases spanning the gap. There are 17 residues in the CDR3. Germline V CDR1 and CDR2: LGHDT, YNNKEL (reference sequence).

The CDR3 loop is CSVDSAQETQYF. As DNA, the CDR3 is TGCAGCGTTGATAGCGCTCAAGAGACCCAGTACTTC. This rearrangement joins TRBV29-1 to TRBJ2-5; TRBD2 is a possible D gene (5 bases). Germline V gives CDR1 SQVTM, CDR2 ANQGSEA. This CDR3 contains 12 residues. V lost 3 bases to trimming and J lost 2 bases, with 7 bases between them.